These T cell receptor beta chains were read from a single sample in a study of T cell changes during pregnancy in multiple sclerosis. Clones were read by immunoSEQ multiplex PCR, and TCRdb kept only the in-frame ones, dropping some. Of some 60,000 clones listed, approximately 90% are singletons. Sample: peripheral blood, taken in the second trimester of pregnancy. Source of these receptors: a female donor with multiple sclerosis, enrolled in a pregnancy study. CDR3s include the opening cysteine and the closing phenylalanine or tryptophan. A D gene is named only where the DNA matches it firmly. A row's size may be missing; if present it is once, few, many or a size class.

TRBJ1-2,-,-,TRBV12-5,TGTGCTAGTGGTTTGGTAGTTGGCCCGGAGCCCCATGGCTACACCTTC,CASGLVVGPEPHGYTF
TRBJ2-7,-,TRBD2,TRBV6-5,TGTGCCAGCAGTTCCTGGGGGCGGGGGGCCAACGAGCAGTACTTC,CASSSWGRGANEQYF
TRBJ1-2,once,-,TRBV6-5,TGTGCCAGCAGAACCGGTCAGGCCCTCTATGGCTACACCTTC,CASRTGQALYGYTF
TRBJ2-1,-,TRBD1,TRBV2,TGTGCCAGCAGTGACAGGGGGCTCGGCTACAATGAGCAGTTCTTC,CASSDRGLGYNEQFF
TRBJ2-3,-,TRBD2,TRBV2,TGTGCCAGCAGTGGGGGACTAGCGGACCGGGATACGCAGTATTTT,CASSGGLADRDTQYF
TRBJ1-5,-,-,TRBV19,TGTGCCAGTAGTTCCGGGTACAGGGACAATCAGCCCCAGCATTTT,CASSSGYRDNQPQHF
TRBJ1-2,-,-,TRBV6-5,TGTGCCAGCAGTACGAGGGAATTCTATGGCTACACCTTC,CASSTREFYGYTF
TRBJ2-7,few,-,TRBV7-3,TGTGCCAGCAGCTGGAAGGGGTCTTCAGAGCAGTACTTC,CASSWKGSSEQYF
TRBJ2-3,-,TRBD1,TRBV5-1,TGCGCCAGCAGCCCCGTACAGGGGGCAAACACAGATACGCAGTATTTT,CASSPVQGANTDTQYF
TRBJ2-1,-,-,TRBV7-8,TGTGCCAGCAGCGCGGTCGGTAGGGGCGGAACCCATGAGCAGTTCTTC,CASSAVGRGGTHEQFF
TRBJ1-1,-,TRBD1,TRBV19,TGTGCCAGTAGTATTCACAGGGGAGACACTGAAGCTTTCTTT,CASSIHRGDTEAFF
TRBJ1-6,-,TRBD1,TRBV6-4,TGTGCCAGCAGTATTCGGACAGGGGGCCTATCACCCCTCCACTTT,CASSIRTGGLSPLHF
TRBJ1-1,-,TRBD1,TRBV29-1,TGCAGCGTTAACGACAGGGTTGGTAAGAACACTGAAGCTTTCTTT,CSVNDRVGKNTEAFF
TRBJ1-4,-,-,TRBV7-2,TGTGCCAGCAGCCCCGGGGGAGAAAAACTGTTTTTT,CASSPGGEKLFF